These 12 T cell receptor beta chains were sequenced from one sample in a study of regulatory T cells in long-lasting Graves disease. Investigators prepared the TCR beta libraries by applying iRepertoire HTBI primers and Arm-PCR of CDR3 regions. TCRdb itself ran the multiplex PCR reads through MiXCR, one entry per CDR3 protein. The sample carries under 700,000 distinct CDR3 sequences, 15% to 20% recorded once. Time point given: newly diagnosed GD, antithyroid drugs for less than 3 months. PBMC-extracted RNA yielded the TCR library. The same sample was also used in a study of T cells in Graves' hyperthyroidism and ophthalmopathy.

The specimen comprised peripheral blood mononuclear cells (PBMCs), sampled at new diagnosis, from a patient treated with antithyroid drugs. These receptors came from a middle-aged woman with Graves disease.

This clonotype was counted at least ten times. The chain combines TRBV3-1 with TRBJ2-4; 8 bases agree with TRBD2. The CDR3 covers 16 residues. Germline values: CDR1 LGHDT, CDR2 YNNKEL (reference sequence). V shed 1 base and J 8 bases; nucleotides not matched to a gene: 10. The CDR3 is CASSQGTGGPQDIQYF. The DNA of the CDR3 is TGTGCCAGCAGCCAAGGGACGGGGGGGCCTCAGGACATTCAGTACTTC.

V usage is TRBV12-3 or TRBV12-4 and J usage is TRBJ2-3; 8 nucleotides align to TRBD2. The CDR3 has 15 amino acids. Trimming took 7 bases from V and 2 from J; bases not matched to a gene: 8. For the CDR3, the DNA is TGTGCCAGCACCCCCGGGCGGGGGGCCACAGATACGCAGTATTTT. Protein product: CASTPGRGATDTQYF.

This clonotype came up many times. This chain joins TRBV2 and TRBJ1-6; TRBD1 matches at 8 bases. This CDR3 is built from 15 residues. Germline V gene sequence: CDR1 SNHLY, CDR2 FYNNEI. The V segment lost 7 bases and the J segment 6 bases; nucleotides outside the gene matches: 8. The CDR3 sequence: CASTYRGDSNSPLHF. The CDR3 DNA follows: TGTGCCAGCACCTACAGGGGGGACAGTAATTCACCCCTCCACTTT.

In this sample, this clonotype turned up many times. The V gene is TRBV10-3, the J gene TRBJ2-7, with unresolved D. CDR1 ENHRY and CDR2 SYGVKD come from the germline V gene. V was trimmed by 10 bases and J by 0 bases, leaving 16 bases between them. CDR3 length equals 14 residues. Here the CDR3 DNA reads TGTGCCAGAACCGGCGGTAACGACTCCTACGAGCAGTACTTC. This sequence encodes CARTGGNDSYEQYF.

This clonotype was detected only a few times. This chain links TRBV27 with TRBJ1-5; D is perhaps TRBD1 (6 bases). This CDR3 region has 16 residues. V gave up 6 bases and J gave up 7 bases, with 22 bases separating them. Germline V gene data show CDR1 as MNHEY and CDR2 as SMNVEV (reference sequence). This CDR3 reads CASRLQGGGGQQPQHF. CDR3 coding DNA: TGTGCCAGCAGACTTCAGGGAGGGGGAGGGCAGCAGCCCCAGCATTTT.

This clonotype was recorded a few times. The chain has TRBV30 and TRBJ1-2; TRBD1 agrees at 9 bases. CDR1 and CDR2 from the germline V gene are GTSNPN and SVGIG (reference sequence). With 5 bases clipped from V and 8 bases from J, the junction kept 12 bases outside the gene matches. The CDR3 extends over 14 amino acids. The CDR3 is CAWAGTGSFGGYTF. The DNA of the CDR3 is TGTGCCTGGGCCGGGACAGGGTCTTTCGGGGGCTACACCTTC.

V usage is TRBV2 and J usage is TRBJ2-7; TRBD1 aligns across 8 bases. The CDR3 has 13 residues. Germline trimming cut 6 bases from V and 7 bases from J; bases unmatched to any gene: 8. The germline V gene has CDR1 SNHLY and CDR2 FYNNEI. The CDR3 coding sequence is TGTGCCAGCAGGGTTCAGGGGGCGGGGGAGCAGTACTTC. Translated, it gives CASRVQGAGEQYF.

At least ten counts were recorded for this clonotype. The chain recombines TRBV14 with TRBJ1-2; D possibly corresponds to TRBD1 (6 bases). V lost 3 bases and J lost 4, with 6 bases in between. The CDR3 spans 12 residues. The germline gives CDR1 SGHDN, CDR2 FVKESK. CDR3 in DNA: TGTGCCAGCAGCCAGACAGGCTATGGCTACACCTTC. The encoded protein is CASSQTGYGYTF.

This clonotype showed up many times. The J gene is TRBJ2-1, the V gene TRBV6-1; no clear D. V dropped 5 bases and J dropped 0 bases, with 8 bases sitting between them. The germline CDR1 and CDR2 sequences are MNHNS and SASEGT. The CDR3 runs to 14 residues. In DNA form, the CDR3 reads TGTGCCAGCAGTAGTGCCGTCTCCTACAATGAGCAGTTCTTC. It encodes CASSSAVSYNEQFF.

This clonotype was counted at least ten times. V is TRBV28 and J is TRBJ1-4; D is unresolved. V was cut by 3 bases and J by 2 bases, with 4 bases left in between. CDR1 and CDR2 (germline): MDHEN, SYDVKM. The CDR3 has 13 residues. The CDR3 loop reads CASSLRTNEKLFF. CDR3 sequence (DNA): TGTGCCAGCAGTTTGCGGACTAATGAAAAACTGTTTTTT.

This clonotype was found many times. CDR3 sequence reads: CASSVSSGGASTGELFF. CDR3 coding DNA: TGTGCCAGCAGCGTATCCAGCGGGGGGGCGAGCACCGGGGAGCTGTTTTTT. J is TRBJ2-2 and V is TRBV9; 10 nucleotides match TRBD2. The CDR3 spans 17 residues. J gave up 4 bases and V 1 base, and 7 bases lay outside the gene matches. Germline assignment: CDR1 SGDLS and CDR2 YYNGEE.

The V gene is TRBV19, the J gene TRBJ2-3; the match to TRBD2 covers 9 bases. J lost 5 bases, V lost 9 bases, and 12 bases had no gene match. The germline V gene encodes CDR1 LNHDA and CDR2 SQIVND (reference sequence). This CDR3 has 15 amino acids. CDR3 region: CASTSGTSLLDTQYF. In nucleotides, the CDR3 is TGTGCCAGCACTTCCGGGACTAGCCTCTTAGATACGCAGTATTTT.